The 9 T cell receptor beta chains below come from one sample, sequenced in a study of T cell responses to AZD1222 COVID-19 vaccine. The method was immunoSEQ multiplex PCR; TCRdb's version includes in-frame clones alone and lacks a portion of them. The data show 75,000 to 100,000 clones, roughly 90% seen once. The sequenced sample was peripheral blood, obtained on day 0 of AZD1222 vaccination. The origin of the receptors is an adult in good health.

The V call is TRBV29-1, the J call TRBJ2-3; 10 bases match TRBD1. The CDR3 has 13 amino acids. Germline trimming cut 7 bases from V and 4 bases from J; bases unmatched to any gene: 5. CDR1 is SQVTM and CDR2 is ANQGSEA in the germline V gene. In nucleotides, the CDR3 is TGCAGCGCTAGGACAGGGGGAGCAGATACGCAGTATTTT. Its protein product is CSARTGGADTQYF.

This chain links TRBV25-1 with TRBJ1-6; no reliable D call. Germline V gene lookup returns CDR1 MGHDK and CDR2 SYGVNS. The CDR3 totals 15 residues. The V end was cut by 4 bases, the J end by 9 bases, with 16 bases between. CDR3 sequence (DNA): TGTGCCAGCAGTGCTTCCTTGGCCCGGGGTTCACCCCTCCACTTT. This gives the protein CASSASLARGSPLHF.

This clone showed up just once. V and J are TRBV9 and TRBJ2-2; D remains ambiguous. The ends were cut back, 2 bases at V and 5 bases at J, with 7 bases in the middle. The CDR3 has 13 residues. Per the germline V gene, CDR1 is SGDLS and CDR2 is YYNGEE. Here the CDR3 reads CASSVRWTGELFF. DNA for the CDR3: TGTGCCAGCAGCGTCCGATGGACCGGGGAGCTGTTTTTT.

On this clone: The sample contains more than one DNA sequence encoding this CDR3. The rearrangement links TRBV5-1 to TRBJ1-6; D gene unclear. The CDR3 sequence is 13 residues long. The V gene lost 2 bases and the J gene lost 7 bases, with 7 bases spanning the gap. Germline lookup yields CDR1 SGHRS and CDR2 YFSETQ. The DNA for the CDR3 is TGCGCCAGCAGCTTAGTCGGGAATTCACCCCTCCACTTT. It yields the protein CASSLVGNSPLHF.

This clone came up a few times. V gene TRBV4-1 combines with J gene TRBJ2-1, with D possibly TRBD1 on 5 matching bases. The germline gives CDR1 MGHRA, CDR2 YSYEKL. V was trimmed by 1 base and J by 4 bases, leaving 8 bases between them. The CDR3 totals 14 residues. The DNA of the CDR3 is TGCGCCAGCAGCCAAGTTCAGGGATACAATGAGCAGTTCTTC. Translation: CASSQVQGYNEQFF.

There are a few counts of this clone. This sequence joins TRBV5-5 and TRBJ1-4, with TRBD1 identical over 7 bases. Germline CDR1 reads SGHKS; CDR2 reads YYEKEE (reference sequence). The CDR3 is made up of 18 amino acids. V lost 2 bases, J lost 0 bases, and 10 bases stayed unmatched. The CDR3 DNA sequence: TGTGCCAGCAGCTTCCGACAGGGCGGTGGGGCAACTAATGAAAAACTGTTTTTT. Residues: CASSFRQGGGATNEKLFF.

Note on this clone: The junction does not match germline at one end; this may be a read error. The chain has TRBV19 and TRBJ2-1; 11 bases map to TRBD2. The CDR3 consists of 15 residues. Germline V lookup: CDR1 LNHDA, CDR2 SQIVND (reference sequence). The chain's CDR3 is CASSIGLAGGNEQFF. For the CDR3, the DNA is TGTGCCAGCAGTATAGGGCTAGCGGGAGGCAATGAGCAGTTCTTC.

The chain recombines TRBV6-2 or TRBV6-3 with TRBJ1-2; D is possibly TRBD1 (5 bases). The length of the CDR3 is 14 residues. In germline, CDR1 is MNHEY, CDR2 SVGEGT. With 0 bases removed from V and 7 bases from J, the gap between germline ends came to 12 bases. CDR3 protein: CASSYSIGARGYTF. The CDR3 nucleotides read TGTGCCAGCAGTTACTCGATAGGGGCGCGTGGCTACACCTTC.

This chain uses TRBV4-2 with TRBJ2-7; a weak D match, TRBD2 (5 bases). The CDR3 extends over 14 amino acids. The V and J ends lost 2 bases and 2 bases respectively, with 10 bases between them. Germline lookup yields CDR1 LGHNA and CDR2 YNFKEQ. This CDR3 is CASSQFGRAYEQYF. DNA for the CDR3: TGTGCCAGCAGCCAATTCGGGCGGGCCTACGAGCAGTACTTC.